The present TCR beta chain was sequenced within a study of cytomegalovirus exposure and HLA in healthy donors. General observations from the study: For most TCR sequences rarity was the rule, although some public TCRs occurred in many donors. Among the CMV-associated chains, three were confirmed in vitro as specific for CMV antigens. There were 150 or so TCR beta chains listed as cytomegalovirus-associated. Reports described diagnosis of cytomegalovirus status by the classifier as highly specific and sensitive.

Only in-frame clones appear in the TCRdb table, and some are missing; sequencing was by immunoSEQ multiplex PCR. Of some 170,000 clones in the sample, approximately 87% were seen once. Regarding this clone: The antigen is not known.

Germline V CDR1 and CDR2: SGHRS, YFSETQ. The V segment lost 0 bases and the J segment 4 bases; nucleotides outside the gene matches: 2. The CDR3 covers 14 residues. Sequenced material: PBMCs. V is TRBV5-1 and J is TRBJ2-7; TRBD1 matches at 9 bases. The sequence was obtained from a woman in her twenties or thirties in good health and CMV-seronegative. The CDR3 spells CASSLVGTGYEQYF. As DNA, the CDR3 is TGCGCCAGCAGCTTGGTTGGGACAGGGTACGAGCAGTACTTC.